Reported below is one T cell receptor (beta chain). Its antigen is currently unknown. The method, 5' RACE with UMI labels, was used to prepare the TRB cDNA libraries. TCRdb re-called the 5' RACE reads; one entry per CDR3 protein, DNA not given. The sample has about 26,000 distinct CDR3 sequences. Germline values: CDR1 MNHEY, CDR2 SMNVEV (reference sequence). The CDR3 contains 15 residues. The data stem from a study of CXCR3-negative and CXCR3-positive naive CD8 T cells. Findings and caveats of the study: Both naive subsets had comparably high diversity; memory CD8+ cells much lower.

The sequenced material came from naive CXCR3- CD8+ T cells from blood. Subset reported: CD45RO-CCR7+CD27+CD95- naive CD8+ T cells lacking CXCR3 (TNR3-). The clonotype comes from a human donor in good health. Some clones in this sample may be carry-over from other donors' samples. The gene calls are TRBV27 and TRBJ1-2; checking the TCRdb D call of TRBD1 is not possible without DNA. The CDR3 reads CASRRYAGGHYGYTF.